This section outlines one T cell receptor (beta chain) sequence together with its context. A far larger clone is only one base removed, so a read error is likely. The record originates from a study of low-dose radiotherapy and immunotherapy resistance in tumors. Turning to the study itself: On an every-two-weeks schedule, patients received intravenous nivolumab 240 mg, along with ipilimumab 1 mg/kg every six weeks. Aspirin was taken orally at 300 mg daily by patients, and this continued for four cycles from cycle 1 day 1.

Alpha and beta chains were covered, as first-strand cDNA relied on TRAV- and TRBV-specific primers. The PCR that amplified TCRs ran for approximately 20 cycles, relying on a constant-region primer and a V-primer adapter. By in vitro transcription, the isolated mRNA was amplified. TCRdb recomputed calls from the reads with MiXCR, one row per CDR3 protein. The table has some 100,000 distinct CDR3 sequences, 20% seen once. Between the trimmed V and J ends, which lost 5 bases and 10 bases, there was a span of 15 bases. The CDR3 runs to 13 residues. In germline, CDR1 is MDHEN, CDR2 SYDVKM. Time point here: after trial treatment. Treatment of the sample: LDRT plus nivolumab, ipilimumab, low-dose cyclophosphamide and aspirin (RACIN trial). Advanced solid tumors without tumor-infiltrating lymphocytes were required for inclusion.

V usage is TRBV28 and J usage is TRBJ2-1; D unclear. The sequence was collected from a male donor with prostate cancer. This sample comprised PBMCs, obtained after low-dose radiotherapy plus immunotherapy. In nucleotides, the CDR3 is TGTGCCAGCAGTCCCGGACCCTCCTACGAGCAGTTCTTC. Its translation is CASSPGPSYEQFF. The full variable domain, in which reference TRBV28 and TRBJ2-1 provide the parts outside the CDR3, is DVKVTQSSRYLVKRTGEKVFLECVQDMDHENMFWYRQDPGLGLRLIYFSYDVKMKEKGDIPEGYSVSREKKERFSLILESASTNQTSMYLCASSPGPSYEQFFGPGTRLTVL.